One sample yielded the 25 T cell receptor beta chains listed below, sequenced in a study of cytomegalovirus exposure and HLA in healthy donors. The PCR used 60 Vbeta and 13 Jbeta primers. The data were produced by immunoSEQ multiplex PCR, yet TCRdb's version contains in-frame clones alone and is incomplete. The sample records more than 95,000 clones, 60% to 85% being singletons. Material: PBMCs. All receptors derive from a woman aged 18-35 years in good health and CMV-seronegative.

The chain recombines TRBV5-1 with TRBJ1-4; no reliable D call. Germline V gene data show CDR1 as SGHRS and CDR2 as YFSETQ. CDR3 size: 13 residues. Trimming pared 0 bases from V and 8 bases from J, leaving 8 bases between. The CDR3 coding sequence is TGCGCCAGCAGCTTGGAACAGAGAGAAAAACTGTTTTTT. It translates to CASSLEQREKLFF.

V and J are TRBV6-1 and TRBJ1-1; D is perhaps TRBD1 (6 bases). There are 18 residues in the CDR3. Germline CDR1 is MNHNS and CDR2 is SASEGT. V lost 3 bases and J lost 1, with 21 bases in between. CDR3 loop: CASSDGGGGGPSNTEAFF. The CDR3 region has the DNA TGTGCCAGCAGTGATGGTGGGGGAGGGGGTCCATCGAACACTGAAGCTTTCTTT.

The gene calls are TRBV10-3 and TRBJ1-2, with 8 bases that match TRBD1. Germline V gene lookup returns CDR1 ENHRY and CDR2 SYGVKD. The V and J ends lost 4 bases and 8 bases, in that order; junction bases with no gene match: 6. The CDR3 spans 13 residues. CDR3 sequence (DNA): TGTGCCATCAGTGCTCAGGGGGCGCAAGGCTACACCTTC. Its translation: CAISAQGAQGYTF.

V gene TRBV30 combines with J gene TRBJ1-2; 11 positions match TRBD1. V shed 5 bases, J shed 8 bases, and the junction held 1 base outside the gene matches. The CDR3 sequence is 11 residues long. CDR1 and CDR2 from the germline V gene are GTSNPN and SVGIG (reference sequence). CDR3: CAWGDRGGYTF. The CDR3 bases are TGTGCCTGGGGGGACAGGGGGGGCTACACCTTC.

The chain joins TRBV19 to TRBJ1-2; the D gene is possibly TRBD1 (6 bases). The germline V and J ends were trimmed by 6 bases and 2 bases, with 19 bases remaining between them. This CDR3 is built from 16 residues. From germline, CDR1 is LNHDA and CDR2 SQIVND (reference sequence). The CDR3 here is CASSRGQFNPNYGYTF. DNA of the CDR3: TGTGCCAGTAGCCGCGGACAGTTTAATCCGAACTATGGCTACACCTTC.

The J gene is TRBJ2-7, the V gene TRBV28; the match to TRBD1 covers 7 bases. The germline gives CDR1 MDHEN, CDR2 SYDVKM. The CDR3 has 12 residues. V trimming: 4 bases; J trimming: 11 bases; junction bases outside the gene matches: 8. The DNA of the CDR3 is TGTGCCAGCAGTTCAAACGACAGGGATAAGTACTTC. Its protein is CASSSNDRDKYF.

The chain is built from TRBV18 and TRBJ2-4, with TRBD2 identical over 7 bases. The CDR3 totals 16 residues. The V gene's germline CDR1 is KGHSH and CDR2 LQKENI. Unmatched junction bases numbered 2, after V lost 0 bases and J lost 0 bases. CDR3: CASSPPGGLAKNIQYF. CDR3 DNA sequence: TGTGCCAGCTCACCACCGGGAGGGTTAGCCAAAAACATTCAGTACTTC.

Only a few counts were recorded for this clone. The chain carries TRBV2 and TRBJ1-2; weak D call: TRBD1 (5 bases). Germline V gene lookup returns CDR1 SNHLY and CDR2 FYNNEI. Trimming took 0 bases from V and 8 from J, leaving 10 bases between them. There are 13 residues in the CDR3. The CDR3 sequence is CASSEALRGGYTF. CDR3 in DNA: TGTGCCAGCAGTGAAGCGCTTCGGGGGGGCTACACCTTC.

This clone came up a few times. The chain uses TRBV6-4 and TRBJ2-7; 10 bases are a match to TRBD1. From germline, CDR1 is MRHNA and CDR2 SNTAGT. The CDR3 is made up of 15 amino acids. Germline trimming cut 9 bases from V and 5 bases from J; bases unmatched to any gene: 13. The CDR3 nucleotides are TGTGCCAGTACCCTGGGACAGGGGAGATGTAACGAGCAGTACTTC. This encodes CASTLGQGRCNEQYF.

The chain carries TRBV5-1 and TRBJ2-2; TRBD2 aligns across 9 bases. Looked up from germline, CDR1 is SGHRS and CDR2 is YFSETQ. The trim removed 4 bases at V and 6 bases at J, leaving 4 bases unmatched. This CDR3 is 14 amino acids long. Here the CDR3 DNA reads TGCGCCAGCAGCGTACTAGCGGGTTCCGGGGAGCTGTTTTTT. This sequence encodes CASSVLAGSGELFF.

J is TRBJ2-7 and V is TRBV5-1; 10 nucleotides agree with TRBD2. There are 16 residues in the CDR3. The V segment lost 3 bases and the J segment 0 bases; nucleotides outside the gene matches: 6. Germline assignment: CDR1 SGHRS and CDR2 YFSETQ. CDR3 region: CASSSSAGGSSYEQYF. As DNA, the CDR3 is TGCGCCAGCAGCTCTTCAGCGGGGGGGAGCTCCTACGAGCAGTACTTC.

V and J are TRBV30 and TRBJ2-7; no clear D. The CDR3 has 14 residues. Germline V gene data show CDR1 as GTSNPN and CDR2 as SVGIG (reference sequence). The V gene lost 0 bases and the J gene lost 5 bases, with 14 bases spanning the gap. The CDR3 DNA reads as TGTGCCTGGAGTGTACCTCGTTGGAGAGACGAGCAGTACTTC. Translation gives CAWSVPRWRDEQYF.

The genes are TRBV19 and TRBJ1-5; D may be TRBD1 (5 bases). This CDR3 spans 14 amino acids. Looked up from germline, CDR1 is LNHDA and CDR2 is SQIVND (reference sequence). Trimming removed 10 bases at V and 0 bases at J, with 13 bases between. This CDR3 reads CATRTPFSNQPQHF. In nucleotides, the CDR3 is TGTGCCACAAGGACACCTTTTAGCAATCAGCCCCAGCATTTT.

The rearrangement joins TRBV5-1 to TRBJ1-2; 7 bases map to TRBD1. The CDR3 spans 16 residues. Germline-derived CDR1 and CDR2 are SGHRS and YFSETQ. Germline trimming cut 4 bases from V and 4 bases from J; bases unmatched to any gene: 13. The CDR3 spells CASSQAPGQIFYGYTF. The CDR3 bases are TGCGCCAGCAGCCAGGCTCCGGGACAGATTTTCTATGGCTACACCTTC.

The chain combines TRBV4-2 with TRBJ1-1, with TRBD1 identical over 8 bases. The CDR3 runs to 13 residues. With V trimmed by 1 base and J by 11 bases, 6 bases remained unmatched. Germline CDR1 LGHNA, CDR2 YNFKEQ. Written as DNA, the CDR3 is TGTGCCAGCAGCCAAGGCCCGACAGGGGACGCTTTCTTT. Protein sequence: CASSQGPTGDAFF.

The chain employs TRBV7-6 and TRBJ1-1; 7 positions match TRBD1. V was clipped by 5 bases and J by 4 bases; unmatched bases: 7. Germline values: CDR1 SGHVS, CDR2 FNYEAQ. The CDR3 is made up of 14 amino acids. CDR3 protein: CASSLNRQGTEAFF. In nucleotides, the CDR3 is TGTGCCAGCAGCCTCAACCGACAGGGCACTGAAGCTTTCTTT. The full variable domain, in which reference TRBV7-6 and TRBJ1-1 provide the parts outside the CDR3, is GAGVSQSPRYKVTKRGQDVALRCDPISGHVSLYWYRQALGQGPEFLTYFNYEAQQDKSGLPNDRFSAERPEGSISTLTIQRTEQRDSAMYRCASSLNRQGTEAFFGQGTRLTVV.

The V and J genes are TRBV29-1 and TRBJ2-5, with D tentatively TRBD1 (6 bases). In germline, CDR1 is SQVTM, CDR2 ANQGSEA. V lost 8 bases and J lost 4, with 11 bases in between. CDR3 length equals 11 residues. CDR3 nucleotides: TGCAGCACCAGGGGTAGAGAGACCCAGTACTTC. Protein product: CSTRGRETQYF.

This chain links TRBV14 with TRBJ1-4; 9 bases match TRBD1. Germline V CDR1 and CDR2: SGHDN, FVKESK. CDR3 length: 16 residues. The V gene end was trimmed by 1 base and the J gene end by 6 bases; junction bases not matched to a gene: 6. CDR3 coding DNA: TGTGCCAGCAGCCAAGGTGACAGGGGGAGTGATGAAAAACTGTTTTTT. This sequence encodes CASSQGDRGSDEKLFF.

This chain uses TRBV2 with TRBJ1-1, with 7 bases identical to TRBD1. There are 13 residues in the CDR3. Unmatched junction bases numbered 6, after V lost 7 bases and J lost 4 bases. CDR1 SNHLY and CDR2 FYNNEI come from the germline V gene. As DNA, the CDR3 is TGTGCCAGCACCCGACAGGGCCCCACTGAAGCTTTCTTT. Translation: CASTRQGPTEAFF.

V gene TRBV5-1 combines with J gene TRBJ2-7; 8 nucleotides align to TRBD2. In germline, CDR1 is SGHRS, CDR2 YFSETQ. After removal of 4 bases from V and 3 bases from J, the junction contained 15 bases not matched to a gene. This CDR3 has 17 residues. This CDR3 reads CASSPRAEAGVNYEQYF. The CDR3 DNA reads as TGCGCCAGCAGCCCCCGGGCCGAAGCGGGGGTAAACTACGAGCAGTACTTC.

CDR3 bases: TGTGCCAGCACCCCGGGACAGGGTGAAAAACTGTTTTTT. It codes for CASTPGQGEKLFF. The J gene is TRBJ1-4, the V gene TRBV28; 9 bases agree with TRBD1. The V gene end was trimmed by 7 bases and the J gene end by 7 bases; junction bases not matched to a gene: 4. The CDR3 is 13 residues long. Germline V gene data show CDR1 as MDHEN and CDR2 as SYDVKM.

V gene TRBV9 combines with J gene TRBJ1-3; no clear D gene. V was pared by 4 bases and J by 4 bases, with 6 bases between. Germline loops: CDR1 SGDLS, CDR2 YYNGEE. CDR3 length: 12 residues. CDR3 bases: TGTGCCAGCAGCTCACAGGGAAACACCATATATTTT. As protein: CASSSQGNTIYF.

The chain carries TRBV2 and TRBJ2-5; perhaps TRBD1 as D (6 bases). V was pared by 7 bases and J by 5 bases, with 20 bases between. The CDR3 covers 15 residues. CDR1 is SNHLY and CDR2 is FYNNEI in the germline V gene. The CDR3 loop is CASKEWGLSLETQYF. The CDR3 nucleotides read TGTGCCAGCAAAGAATGGGGGCTCAGCCTGGAGACCCAGTACTTC.

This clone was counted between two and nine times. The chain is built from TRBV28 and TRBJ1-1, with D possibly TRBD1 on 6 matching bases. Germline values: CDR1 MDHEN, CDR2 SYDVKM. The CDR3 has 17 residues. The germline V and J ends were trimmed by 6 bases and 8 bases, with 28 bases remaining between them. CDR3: CASSSRGGVPAFGEAFF. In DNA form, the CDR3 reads TGTGCCAGCAGCTCGCGAGGGGGGGTGCCGGCTTTCGGGGAAGCTTTCTTT.

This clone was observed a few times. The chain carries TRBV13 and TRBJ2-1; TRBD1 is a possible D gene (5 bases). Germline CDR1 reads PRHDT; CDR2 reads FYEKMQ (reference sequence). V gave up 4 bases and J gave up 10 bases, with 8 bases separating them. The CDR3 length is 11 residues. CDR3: CASSSDSEQFF. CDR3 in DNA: TGTGCCAGCAGCTCCGACAGCGAGCAGTTCTTC.